This entry lists 22 T cell receptor beta chains sequenced from one sample in a study of tumor-infiltrating lymphocytes in primary liver carcinoma. Co-extraction of RNA and DNA was performed on 20-30 mg of unsorted bulk tissue. Synthesis of TCR beta cDNA was carried out from 450 to 650 ng total RNA with a constant-region primer. Libraries for TCR beta were built through three nested multiplex PCR rounds, which together made up a slightly modified ARM-PCR procedure. For around 9 cycles apiece, the opening two PCR rounds ran with TRBV1-TRBV30 forward primers and a C-beta reverse primer. TCRdb reanalysed the multiplex PCR reads using MiXCR and keeps one entry per CDR3 protein. The data hold about 59,000 distinct CDR3 sequences, with over 65% observed a single time. Sequenced: liver tumor tissue from sampling region 2. Sample subset: tumor region T2, inferior pole. The source is a man aged 40-55 years with primary liver carcinoma and hepatitis B virus infection.

As regards this clonotype: A much larger clone sits a single nucleotide away, making a read error possible. CDR3 coding DNA: TGTGCCAGCAGTTTAAGCTTTAAGGTTGGCCACACCTTC. It translates to CASSLSFKVGHTF. The chain couples TRBV28 to TRBJ1-2; D is unresolved. Germline CDR1 reads MDHEN; CDR2 reads SYDVKM. The CDR3 is made up of 13 amino acids.

Comment on this clonotype: Germline is not matched at one junction end, which may reflect a read error. The rearrangement links TRBV6-2 or TRBV6-3 to TRBJ2-7; TRBD2 might be the D (6 bases). CDR1 is MNHEY and CDR2 is SVGEGT in the germline V gene. The CDR3 has 13 amino acids. The CDR3 region has the DNA TGTGCCAGCAATTACTGGACTACCTACGAGCAGTGCTTC. Residues: CASNYWTTYEQCF.

Points on this clonotype: One end of the junction varies from germline; a read error may be responsible. This chain links TRBV11-2 with TRBJ2-1; 9 bases fit TRBD2. This CDR3 is 15 amino acids long. Germline CDR1 is SGHAT and CDR2 is FQNNGV. As DNA, the CDR3 is TGTGCCAGCACCGATTTTAGCGGGAGCTTTAATGAGCGGTTCTTC. This gives the protein CASTDFSGSFNERFF.

A word on this clonotype: Mismatch with germline at one junction end may stem from a read error. The chain recombines TRBV6-1 with TRBJ2-1, with 9 bases that match TRBD1. CDR3 size: 14 residues. Per the germline V gene, CDR1 is MNHNS and CDR2 is SASEGT. The CDR3 nucleotides are TGTGCCAGCGGGGACAGGGCGTCCTACAGTGAGCAGTTCTTC. It yields the protein CASGDRASYSEQFF.

Concerning this clonotype: A read error is likely, as this CDR3 ends without the conserved phenylalanine or tryptophan. The DNA is omitted, as the CDR3 cannot be located on it reliably, and the CDR3 follows TCRdb's listing. V and J are TRBV28 and TRBJ1-2; TRBD1, the table's D call, was not compared with the DNA. The CDR3 extends over 12 residues, inclusive of both ends. From germline, CDR1 is MDHEN and CDR2 SYDVKM. The CDR3 spells CASSRQKYGFTI.

About this clonotype itself: Likely a read error: the CDR3 ends without its conserved phenylalanine or tryptophan. It is unclear where the CDR3 begins or ends on the DNA, so no DNA is shown, and the CDR3 is as TCRdb lists it. The chain is built from TRBV11-2 and TRBJ2-7. The germline V gene encodes CDR1 SGHAT and CDR2 FQNNGV. Termini included, the CDR3 measures 14 amino acids. This chain's CDR3 is CASSLDRQVYEQYY.

Remarks on this clonotype: Being one base from a much bigger clone, this may be a read error. In this CDR3 the conserved last residue, phenylalanine or tryptophan, is missing, so a read error is likely. V gene TRBV24-1 combines with J gene TRBJ2-5; 13 positions match TRBD2. The CDR3 is 17 amino acids. Germline CDR1 reads KGHDR; CDR2 reads SFDVKD. CDR3 loop: CAASDSGTSGAQETQYL. The CDR3 DNA sequence: TGTGCCGCCAGTGATTCGGGGACTAGCGGGGCTCAAGAGACCCAGTACTTA.

This clonotype came up a few times. A much larger clone differs by one base, so this may be a read error. Without the conserved terminal phenylalanine or tryptophan, this CDR3 likely stems from a read error. The rearrangement uses TRBV29-1 and TRBJ2-3, with TRBD1 identical over 7 bases. The CDR3 covers 12 residues. Germline V gene sequence: CDR1 SQVTM, CDR2 ANQGSEA. The V segment lost 4 bases and the J segment 8 bases; nucleotides outside the gene matches: 6. CDR3 nucleotides: TGCAGCGTTGGTGCCAAGGGGGCTACGCAGTATTCT. Amino acid sequence: CSVGAKGATQYS.

The table lists this clonotype with a count of one. This is likely a read error, given that the CDR3 carries no conserved phenylalanine or tryptophan at its end. The chain has TRBV5-5 and TRBJ2-1; 8 bases are a match to TRBD1. The CDR3 loop spans 15 amino acids. Germline lookup yields CDR1 SGHKS and CDR2 YYEKEE (reference sequence). DNA of the CDR3: TGTGCCAACAGCACTGGACAGGGTTTCTACAATGAGCAGTTCCTC. Translated, it gives CANSTGQGFYNEQFL.

The gene calls are TRBV29-1 and TRBJ2-1; D could derive from TRBD1 or TRBD2 (5 bases each). Trimming removed 8 bases from V and 1 base from J, with 21 bases in between. Germline V gives CDR1 SQVTM, CDR2 ANQGSEA. This CDR3 has 16 residues. The CDR3 region has the DNA TGCAGCATCGTAGGCCCTAACGGGGCTTCCTACAATGAGCAGTTCTTC. Translating gives CSIVGPNGASYNEQFF.

Comments on this clonotype: One junction end does not reproduce the germline sequence, and a read error may be involved. The chain has TRBV4-1 and TRBJ1-2, with 8 positions matching TRBD1. The CDR3 length is 14 residues. The V gene's germline CDR1 is MGHRA and CDR2 YSYEKL. The CDR3 DNA follows: TGTGCCAGCAGCCAAAGGGACAGGAACTATGGCTACATCTTC. Its protein is CASSQRDRNYGYIF.

Details on this clonotype: In this CDR3 the conserved last residue, phenylalanine or tryptophan, is missing, so a read error is likely. V usage is TRBV28 and J usage is TRBJ1-6, with D unclear. Germline loops: CDR1 MDHEN, CDR2 SYDVKM. Between the trimmed V and J ends, which lost 3 bases and 15 bases, there was a span of 12 bases. The length of the CDR3 is 12 residues. CDR3 DNA sequence: TGTGCCAGCAGTTTGGCAGGCCATGACCTCCACCTT. Its protein is CASSLAGHDLHL.

Points on this clonotype: This CDR3 fails to terminate in the conserved phenylalanine or tryptophan, so it likely reflects a read error. In nucleotides, the CDR3 is TGCAGCGTCCGACTGGCAAGGGGGACGCAGTATCTT. Residues: CSVRLARGTQYL. The rearrangement joins TRBV29-1 to TRBJ2-3; D may be TRBD1 (6 bases). The V end lost 6 bases, the J end lost 9 bases, and 16 bases lay between the germline ends. CDR3 length equals 12 residues. CDR1 SQVTM and CDR2 ANQGSEA come from the germline V gene.

The CDR3 DNA follows: TGTGCCTTCGGTGAACCCCTCCGACTAGCGGGAATCACAGATACGCAGTATTTT. It codes for CAFGEPLRLAGITDTQYF. The V call is TRBV10-3, the J call TRBJ2-3; 11 bases are shared with TRBD2. Germline loops: CDR1 ENHRY, CDR2 SYGVKD. This CDR3 has 18 amino acids. V was clipped by 11 bases and J by 2 bases; unmatched bases: 18.

Regarding this clonotype: A junction end diverges from the germline sequence, so it may reflect a read error. The chain couples TRBV6-5 to TRBJ2-7, with TRBD2 matching over 9 bases. The CDR3 extends over 14 amino acids. The germline V gene has CDR1 MNHEY and CDR2 SVGAGI. The CDR3 sequence is CASSTREGLYEQYF. The CDR3 region has the DNA TGTGCCAGCAGTACGCGGGAGGGCCTGTACGAGCAGTACTTT.

About this clonotype itself: The junction does not match germline at one end; this may be a read error. The J gene is TRBJ2-2, the V gene TRBV4-3; no definite D call. Germline V gene lookup returns CDR1 LGHNA and CDR2 YSLEER. This CDR3 has 16 residues. For the CDR3, the DNA is TGCGCCAGAAGCCAAAACCCAGAAGGAAACCCCGAGGAGCCGTTTTTT. Its translation: CARSQNPEGNPEEPFF.

This clonotype has a single count. The chain is built from TRBV28 and TRBJ2-6; no reliable D call. CDR1 and CDR2 (germline): MDHEN, SYDVKM. Between the trimmed V and J ends, which lost 7 bases and 1 base, there was a span of 11 bases. This CDR3 contains 15 residues. The CDR3 loop is CASKSDSSGANVLTF. The CDR3 DNA reads as TGTGCCAGCAAATCGGATTCGTCTGGGGCCAACGTCCTGACTTTC. Complete variable domain (other parts from reference TRBV28 and TRBJ2-6): DVKVTQSSRYLVKRTGEKVFLECVQDMDHENMFWYRQDPGLGLRLIYFSYDVKMKEKGDIPEGYSVSREKKERFSLILESASTNQTSMYLCASKSDSSGANVLTFGAGSRLTVL.

With respect to this clonotype: A single base separates this from a much larger clone, so it may be a read error. The rearrangement joins TRBV30 to TRBJ2-2; D may match TRBD1 or TRBD2 (5 bases each). CDR1 is GTSNPN, CDR2 SVGIG, per germline (reference sequence). This CDR3 contains 15 residues. Trimming took 3 bases from V and 4 from J, leaving 15 bases between them. CDR3 nucleotide sequence: TGTGCCTGGAGCTTCCGGGGCAGGGTCACCGGGGAGCTGTTTTTT. Translated: CAWSFRGRVTGELFF.

Concerning this clonotype itself: Possible read error: a much larger clone is one base away. The gene calls are TRBV7-9 and TRBJ1-1, with D tentatively TRBD1 (5 bases). CDR3 length: 13 amino acids. CDR1 is SEHNR and CDR2 is FQNEAQ in the germline V gene (reference sequence). Written as DNA, the CDR3 is TGTGTCAGCAGCTTAGAGACAGTTACTGAAGCTTTCTTT. It is translated as CVSSLETVTEAFF.

The rearrangement uses TRBV4-1 and TRBJ2-1; D gene uncertain. The CDR3 has 15 amino acids. CDR1 is MGHRA and CDR2 is YSYEKL in the germline V gene. In DNA form, the CDR3 reads TGCTCCAACAGTCCGCTCGGTAACAACAACAATGAGCAGTTCTTC. It is translated as CSNSPLGNNNNEQFF.

This clonotype has just a few counts. V is TRBV9 and J is TRBJ2-3; a possible D gene is TRBD2 (5 bases). Germline V gene sequence: CDR1 SGDLS, CDR2 YYNGEE. The CDR3 runs 14 residues. Trimming cost V 6 bases and J 0 bases, with 11 bases left between them. The CDR3 DNA follows: TGTGCCAGCACCCAGCGGACTAGCACAGATACGCAGTATTTT. As protein: CASTQRTSTDTQYF.

The rearrangement uses TRBV4-3 and TRBJ1-1; D may be TRBD1 (5 bases). The CDR3 has 16 residues. Trimming pared 3 bases from V and 0 bases from J, leaving 14 bases between. The germline V gene has CDR1 LGHNA and CDR2 YSLEER. The CDR3 is CASSHAPGRMNTEAFF. The CDR3 DNA reads as TGCGCCAGCAGCCATGCACCGGGACGCATGAACACTGAAGCTTTCTTT.